The 32 T cell receptor beta chains below come from one sample, sequenced in a study of blood T cell repertoires in COVID-19. The repertoire was sequenced with immunoSEQ multiplex PCR; TCRdb's copy has only in-frame clones and lacks some. The data hold about 140,000 clones, with more than 60% observed a single time. The sample taken for sequencing was peripheral blood. The receptors here all came from a woman between 45 and 65 years old with active or convalescent COVID-19.

The chain uses TRBV11-2 and TRBJ1-1, with D uncertain. V was clipped by 3 bases and J by 8 bases, with 10 bases between them. CDR3 size: 12 residues. Germline lookup yields CDR1 SGHAT and CDR2 FQNNGV. CDR3 in DNA: TGTGCCAGCAGCTTTCAGAGGTCCGAAGCTTTCTTT. This codes for CASSFQRSEAFF.

This clone was found a few times. The gene calls are TRBV4-2 and TRBJ1-2; the match to TRBD1 covers 7 bases. Germline CDR1 reads LGHNA; CDR2 reads YNFKEQ. The CDR3 totals 14 residues. V was pared by 0 bases and J by 7 bases, with 5 bases of the junction left unmatched. The CDR3 sequence is CASSQDPRQGGYTF. CDR3 DNA: TGTGCCAGCAGCCAAGACCCCAGACAGGGTGGCTACACCTTC.

The V gene is TRBV18, the J gene TRBJ1-1; D perhaps matches TRBD1 (5 bases). V lost 1 base and J 0 bases, leaving 15 bases between the germline ends. Germline V lookup: CDR1 KGHSH, CDR2 LQKENI. The CDR3 covers 17 residues. As DNA, the CDR3 is TGTGCCAGCTCACCACGGACAACGGACGGAATGAACACTGAAGCTTTCTTT. Translated: CASSPRTTDGMNTEAFF.

The chain uses TRBV2 and TRBJ2-1; D gene unclear. Deletions cut 5 bases from V and 5 bases from J, with 13 bases between. The CDR3 runs 14 residues. Germline assignment: CDR1 SNHLY and CDR2 FYNNEI. CDR3 DNA sequence: TGTGCCAGCAGTACGGGTGGTTGGGACAATGAGCAGTTCTTC. Its translation: CASSTGGWDNEQFF.

The chain links TRBV3-1 (or the pseudogene TRBV3-2) to TRBJ2-3, with 7 bases lining up with TRBD1. The CDR3 sequence is 18 residues long. CDR1 and CDR2 from the germline V gene are LGHDT and YNNKEL (reference sequence). V was pared by 4 bases and J by 5 bases, with 18 bases of the junction left unmatched. This CDR3 is CASSLQPPGQDEVDTQYF. CDR3 in DNA: TGTGCCAGCAGCCTTCAACCCCCTGGACAGGACGAGGTAGATACGCAGTATTTT.

The chain combines TRBV28 with TRBJ2-1; 9 bases agree with TRBD1. Trimming cost V 7 bases and J 8 bases; bases outside gene matches: 9. This CDR3 has 14 amino acids. CDR1 and CDR2 from the germline V gene are MDHEN and SYDVKM. CDR3 sequence (DNA): TGTGCCAGCACCGGGACAGGGAGTCGAGATGAGCAGTTCTTC. Translating gives CASTGTGSRDEQFF.

The J gene is TRBJ1-1, the V gene TRBV18; 8 nucleotides agree with TRBD1. The CDR3 runs to 16 residues. The J segment lost 7 bases and the V segment lost 0 bases, leaving 10 bases of the junction unmatched. Germline loops: CDR1 KGHSH, CDR2 LQKENI. Here the CDR3 reads CASSPPSQGARGEAFF. The CDR3, as DNA: TGTGCCAGCTCACCACCCTCCCAGGGGGCGCGCGGTGAAGCTTTCTTT.

The chain employs TRBV29-1 and TRBJ2-5; tentatively, D is TRBD2 (6 bases). The CDR3 contains 14 residues. V was pared by 4 bases and J by 2 bases, with 14 bases between. Germline CDR1 SQVTM, CDR2 ANQGSEA. The CDR3 coding sequence is TGCAGCGTTGCGGCTAGCGCGACTCAAGAGACCCAGTACTTC. Translated, it gives CSVAASATQETQYF.

The rearrangement links TRBV27 to TRBJ2-1; D is unclear. This CDR3 contains 15 residues. The germline CDR1 and CDR2 sequences are MNHEY and SMNVEV (reference sequence). V was pared by 3 bases and J by 5 bases, with 14 bases between. CDR3 in DNA: TGTGCCAGCAGTTTCAAGCGCCAGATAAACAATGAGCAGTTCTTC. Protein sequence: CASSFKRQINNEQFF.

V gene TRBV7-3 combines with J gene TRBJ2-2, with D possibly matching TRBD2 (6 bases). Trimming took off 6 bases at V and 7 bases at J, with 21 bases between the two ends. In germline, CDR1 is SGHTA, CDR2 FQGTGA. This CDR3 is built from 16 residues. The CDR3 loop is CASSLRLARGGGELFF. DNA for the CDR3: TGTGCCAGCAGTCTCAGACTTGCCCGGGGAGGCGGGGAGCTGTTTTTT. The full variable domain, with the rest looked up from reference TRBV7-3 and TRBJ2-2, is GAGVSQTPSNKVTEKGKYVELRCDPISGHTALYWYRQSLGQGPEFLIYFQGTGAADDSGLPNDRFFAVRPEGSVSTLKIQRTERGDSAVYLCASSLRLARGGGELFFGEGSRLTVL.

The chain combines TRBV7-2 with TRBJ2-7, with D maybe TRBD1 (6 bases). CDR1 SGHTA and CDR2 FQGNSA come from the germline V gene. Trimming took 5 bases from V and 3 from J, leaving 11 bases between them. The CDR3 is 13 residues long. The CDR3 DNA reads as TGTGCCAGCAGCCGGACAGTGAGCTACGAGCAGTACTTC. Amino acid sequence: CASSRTVSYEQYF.

In this sample, this clone turned up a few times. At the DNA level, this CDR3 is encoded by other sequences in the same sample as well. The rearrangement uses TRBV7-3 and TRBJ1-3, with D maybe TRBD1 (6 bases). Trimming removed 5 bases from V and 0 bases from J, with 8 bases in between. Germline assignment: CDR1 SGHTA and CDR2 FQGTGA. This CDR3 region has 14 residues. The CDR3 sequence is CASSTTGSGNTIYF. The CDR3 DNA follows: TGTGCCAGCAGCACGACAGGCTCTGGAAACACCATATATTTT. Based on the CDR3 plus reference TRBV7-3 and TRBJ1-3, the full variable domain is GAGVSQTPSNKVTEKGKYVELRCDPISGHTALYWYRQSLGQGPEFLIYFQGTGAADDSGLPNDRFFAVRPEGSVSTLKIQRTERGDSAVYLCASSTTGSGNTIYFGEGSWLTVV.

The rearrangement links TRBV6-2 or TRBV6-3 to TRBJ2-3; 9 nucleotides line up with TRBD2. V gave up 2 bases and J gave up 3 bases; unmatched junction bases: 6. CDR1 is MNHEY, CDR2 SVGEGT, per germline. The CDR3 is made up of 16 amino acids. DNA for the CDR3: TGTGCCAGCAGTTACGTGGCGGGAGGGGTGACAGATACGCAGTATTTT. Encoded protein: CASSYVAGGVTDTQYF.

This chain connects TRBV27 to TRBJ1-4; the D is unclear. This CDR3 has 11 residues. V dropped 6 bases and J dropped 5 bases, with 4 bases sitting between them. From germline, CDR1 is MNHEY and CDR2 SMNVEV (reference sequence). The DNA of the CDR3 is TGTGCCAGCAGGGAGAATGAAAAACTGTTTTTT. As protein: CASRENEKLFF.

This chain links TRBV7-2 with TRBJ2-3, with TRBD2 matching over 12 bases. The trim removed 6 bases at V and 4 bases at J, leaving 11 bases unmatched. The germline gives CDR1 SGHTA, CDR2 FQGNSA. The CDR3 is 17 amino acids. The CDR3 loop is CASRGVTSGSRADTQYF. In DNA form, the CDR3 reads TGTGCCAGCAGGGGAGTGACTAGCGGGAGTAGGGCAGATACGCAGTATTTT.

This clone has only one observation. The chain joins TRBV27 to TRBJ1-4; 9 bases are shared with TRBD1. Losses at the gene ends were 7 bases for V and 3 bases for J; bases not matched to a gene: 6. The CDR3 has 15 amino acids. Germline V lookup: CDR1 MNHEY, CDR2 SMNVEV (reference sequence). In nucleotides, the CDR3 is TGTGCCAGCACCCGGGGACAGGGCCCTAATGAAAAACTGTTTTTT. This encodes CASTRGQGPNEKLFF.

The V and J genes are TRBV5-1 and TRBJ1-2, with D perhaps TRBD1 (6 bases). The V end lost 0 bases, the J end lost 4 bases, and 10 bases lay between the germline ends. Germline V gene lookup returns CDR1 SGHRS and CDR2 YFSETQ. The CDR3 totals 14 residues. CDR3 amino acids: CASSLEQGAYGYTF. CDR3 coding DNA: TGCGCCAGCAGCTTGGAACAGGGCGCCTATGGCTACACCTTC.

The table lists this clone with a count of one. The chain is built from TRBV11-2 and TRBJ1-1, with D unclear. Trimming shortened V by 2 bases and J by 4 bases, and 8 bases separated the two germline ends. CDR1 and CDR2 from the germline V gene are SGHAT and FQNNGV. The CDR3 extends over 13 amino acids. CDR3 nucleotide sequence: TGTGCCAGCAGCTTATCCGGTGTCACTGAAGCTTTCTTT. Amino acids: CASSLSGVTEAFF.

This chain uses TRBV5-1 with TRBJ2-3; 7 positions agree with TRBD1. Per germline, CDR1 SGHRS and CDR2 YFSETQ. CDR3 size: 15 residues. The V gene end was trimmed by 4 bases and the J gene end by 3 bases; junction bases not matched to a gene: 8. CDR3 loop: CASSAQGWRTDTQYF. The CDR3 bases are TGCGCCAGCAGCGCACAGGGGTGGAGGACAGATACGCAGTATTTT.

The chain has TRBV24-1 and TRBJ2-1, with TRBD1 matching 8 bases. This CDR3 has 16 amino acids. With V trimmed by 2 bases and J by 2 bases, 4 bases remained unmatched. Germline assignment: CDR1 KGHDR and CDR2 SFDVKD. The CDR3 bases are TGTGCCACCAGTGATTCTGGACAGGGCGCCTACAATGAGCAGTTCTTC. It encodes CATSDSGQGAYNEQFF.

This clone appeared once. The V and J genes are TRBV6-1 and TRBJ2-7; D remains unclear. This CDR3 is 15 amino acids long. V was shortened by 2 bases and J by 2 bases, with 13 bases between the two germline ends. Germline CDR1 is MNHNS and CDR2 is SASEGT. The CDR3 DNA is TGTGCCAGCAGTGAATCCCTGGCCAGAACCTACGAGCAGTACTTC. It is translated as CASSESLARTYEQYF.

This clone was observed a few times. This CDR3 reads CASSLLTGSELFF. CDR3 DNA sequence: TGTGCCAGCAGTTTGTTGACAGGGTCGGAGCTGTTTTTT. The J gene is TRBJ2-2, the V gene TRBV12-3 or TRBV12-4; 7 nucleotides line up with TRBD1. The CDR3 loop spans 13 amino acids. With 3 bases clipped from V and 10 bases from J, the junction kept 5 bases outside the gene matches.

This chain joins TRBV7-3 and TRBJ2-5, with D hard to call. The CDR3 extends over 13 amino acids. V was clipped by 5 bases and J by 7 bases, with 14 bases between them. The germline V gene encodes CDR1 SGHTA and CDR2 FQGTGA. Here the CDR3 DNA reads TGTGCCAGCAGCCCGCCGGCGGCCCGGACCCAGTACTTC. Residues: CASSPPAARTQYF.

There are a few counts of this clone. CDR3 in amino acids: CASSPGTSGGSFTDTQYF. CDR3 nucleotides: TGTGCCAGCAGCCCCGGGACTAGCGGGGGGTCCTTCACAGATACGCAGTATTTT. This chain connects TRBV7-2 to TRBJ2-3, with TRBD2 identical over 15 bases. V was pared by 5 bases and J by 2 bases, with 8 bases of the junction left unmatched. The length of the CDR3 is 18 residues. Germline V CDR1 and CDR2: SGHTA, FQGNSA.

The chain couples TRBV6-2 or TRBV6-3 to TRBJ1-4; TRBD1 agrees at 8 bases. J lost 8 bases, V lost 5 bases, and 7 bases had no gene match. CDR1 and CDR2 (germline): MNHEY, SVGEGT. This CDR3 comprises 14 residues. Here the CDR3 DNA reads TGTGCCAGCAGTGAGGGACAGGTGGGAGAAAAACTGTTTTTT. Encoded protein: CASSEGQVGEKLFF.

This chain connects TRBV9 to TRBJ2-3; D is ambiguous. V lost 0 bases to trimming and J lost 3 bases, with 5 bases between them. This CDR3 comprises 13 residues. Germline V gene data show CDR1 as SGDLS and CDR2 as YYNGEE. The DNA of the CDR3 is TGTGCCAGCAGCGTAGTTCGGACAGATACGCAGTATTTT. Protein product: CASSVVRTDTQYF.

The rearrangement uses TRBV19 and TRBJ2-2; 9 nucleotides agree with TRBD1. The V and J ends lost 4 bases and 4 bases, in that order; junction bases with no gene match: 4. This CDR3 is built from 15 residues. Looked up from germline, CDR1 is LNHDA and CDR2 is SQIVND (reference sequence). The CDR3 sequence: CASSTLQGATGELFF. The DNA of the CDR3 is TGTGCCAGTAGTACCCTACAGGGGGCCACCGGGGAGCTGTTTTTT.

Here the CDR3 DNA reads TGTGCCAGCAGCCAACTAAACACCGGGGAGCTGTTTTTT. Encoded protein: CASSQLNTGELFF. The chain combines TRBV3-1 (or the pseudogene TRBV3-2) with TRBJ2-2, with D unclear. The germline V gene encodes CDR1 LGHDT and CDR2 YNNKEL (reference sequence). This CDR3 comprises 13 residues. The V end lost 2 bases, the J end lost 2 bases, and 3 bases lay between the germline ends.

The rearrangement uses TRBV10-3 and TRBJ2-2; perhaps TRBD2 as D (7 bases). The CDR3 length is 14 residues. V lost 2 bases and J lost 7, with 11 bases in between. Germline V CDR1 and CDR2: ENHRY, SYGVKD. The chain's CDR3 is CAISEAGEGGELFF. CDR3 nucleotide sequence: TGTGCCATCAGTGAGGCAGGGGAGGGCGGGGAGCTGTTTTTT.

This clone was counted between two and nine times. The gene calls are TRBV10-1 and TRBJ2-6; 7 positions agree with TRBD2. The junction had 12 bases not matched to a gene; V was cut back by 5 bases and J by 2 bases. Germline-derived CDR1 and CDR2 are WNHNN and SYGVQD (reference sequence). This CDR3 is built from 18 residues. The CDR3 DNA sequence: TGCGCCAGCAGTACGAGAGGGCCTAGCGGTGCTGGGGCCAACGTCCTGACTTTC. It yields the protein CASSTRGPSGAGANVLTF.

The chain has TRBV5-1 and TRBJ1-1; no definite D call. CDR3 size: 16 residues. V was shortened by 0 bases and J by 4 bases, with 16 bases between the two germline ends. Germline V gives CDR1 SGHRS, CDR2 YFSETQ. The CDR3 DNA is TGCGCCAGCAGCTTGGCCTCGGTTGACACCACCACTGAAGCTTTCTTT. This translates into CASSLASVDTTTEAFF.

This chain connects TRBV19 to TRBJ1-5; tentatively, D is TRBD1 (6 bases). The CDR3 extends over 16 amino acids. Trimming stripped 6 bases from V and 2 bases from J, with 17 bases between. CDR1 is LNHDA and CDR2 is SQIVND in the germline V gene (reference sequence). The CDR3 DNA follows: TGTGCCAGTAGAGCCTCGGGCAGGGGTGGCAATCAGCCCCAGCATTTT. It encodes CASRASGRGGNQPQHF. Together with reference TRBV19 and TRBJ1-5, the CDR3 gives the full variable domain: DGGITQSPKYLFRKEGQNVTLSCEQNLNHDAMYWYRQDPGQGLRLIYYSQIVNDFQKGDIAEGYSVSREKKESFPLTVTSAQKNPTAFYLCASRASGRGGNQPQHFGDGTRLSIL.